The TCR beta chain under discussion was sequenced for a study of T cell repertoires in cytomegalovirus infection. MiXCR, run by TCRdb on the reads, gives a single entry per CDR3 protein. Among approximately 150,000 distinct CDR3 sequences listed, about 20% were seen once. The germline gives CDR1 LGHDT, CDR2 YNNKEL (reference sequence). CDR3 length: 15 residues. Trimming stripped 0 bases from V and 6 bases from J, with 14 bases between. This clonotype was counted a few times. Its cognate antigen is unknown. The study, taken as a whole, reports: Cumulated frequencies of public TCR beta families served to identify carriers of CMV plus the relevant HLA.

The genes are TRBV3-1 and TRBJ1-1; maybe TRBD1 (5 bases). The source material was CD8+ T cells from cultured PBMCs, sampled from culture after CMV antigen stimulation. The receptor was isolated from a human donor in good health (CMV status not recorded). Some clones in this sample may be carry-over from other donors' samples. The CDR3 DNA is TGTGCCAGCAGCCAAGAAGAGACGAGGGACTCTGAAGCTTTCTTT. Protein product: CASSQEETRDSEAFF. The full variable domain, completed using reference TRBV3-1 and TRBJ1-1, is DTAVSQTPKYLVTQMGNDKSIKCEQNLGHDTMYWYKQDSKKFLKIMFSYNNKELIINETVPNRFSPKSPDKAHLNLHINSLELGDSAVYFCASSQEETRDSEAFFGQGTRLTVV.